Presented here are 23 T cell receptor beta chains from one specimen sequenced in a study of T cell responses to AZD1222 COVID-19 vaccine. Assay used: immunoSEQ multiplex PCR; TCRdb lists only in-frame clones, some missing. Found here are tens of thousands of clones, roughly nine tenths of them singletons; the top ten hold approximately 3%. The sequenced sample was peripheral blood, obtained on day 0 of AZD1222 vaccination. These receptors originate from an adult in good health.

This CDR3 is CASSRTAGTEAFF. CDR3 bases: TGTGCCAGTTCACGGACAGCAGGGACTGAAGCTTTCTTT. The chain is built from TRBV19 and TRBJ1-1, with D tentatively TRBD1 (6 bases). Deletions cut 8 bases from V and 5 bases from J, with 15 bases between. Germline CDR1 and CDR2: LNHDA and SQIVND (reference sequence). The CDR3 length is 13 residues.

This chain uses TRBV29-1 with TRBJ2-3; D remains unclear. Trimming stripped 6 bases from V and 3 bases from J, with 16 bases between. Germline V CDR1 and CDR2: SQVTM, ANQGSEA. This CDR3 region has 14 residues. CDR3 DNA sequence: TGCAGCGTGGAAACGTCTAAGACAACAGATACGCAGTATTTT. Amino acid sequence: CSVETSKTTDTQYF.

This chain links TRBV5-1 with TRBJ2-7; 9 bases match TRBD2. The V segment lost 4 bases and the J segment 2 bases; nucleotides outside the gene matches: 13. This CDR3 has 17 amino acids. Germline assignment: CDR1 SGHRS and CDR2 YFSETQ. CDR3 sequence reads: CASSATGGVAGAYEQYF. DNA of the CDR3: TGCGCCAGCAGCGCCACCGGGGGGGTAGCGGGAGCCTACGAGCAGTACTTC. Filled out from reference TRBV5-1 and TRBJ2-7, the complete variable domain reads KAGVTQTPRYLIKTRGQQVTLSCSPISGHRSVSWYQQTPGQGLQFLFEYFSETQRNKGNFPGRFSGRQFSNSRSEMNVSTLELGDSALYLCASSATGGVAGAYEQYFGPGTRLTVT.

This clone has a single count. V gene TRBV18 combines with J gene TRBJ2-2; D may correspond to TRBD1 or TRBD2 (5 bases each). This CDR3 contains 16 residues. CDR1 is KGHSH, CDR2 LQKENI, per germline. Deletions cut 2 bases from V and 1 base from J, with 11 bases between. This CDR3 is CASSPVGTENTGELFF. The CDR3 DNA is TGTGCCAGCTCACCAGTTGGGACGGAGAACACCGGGGAGCTGTTTTTT.

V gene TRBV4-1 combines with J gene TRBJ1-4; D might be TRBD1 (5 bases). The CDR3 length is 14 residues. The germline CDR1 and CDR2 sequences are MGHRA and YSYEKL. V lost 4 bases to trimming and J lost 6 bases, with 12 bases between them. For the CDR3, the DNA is TGCGCCAGCAGCCTGGGGGGAGGACATGAAAAACTGTTTTTT. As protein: CASSLGGGHEKLFF.

In DNA form, the CDR3 reads TGTGCCAGCAGCTTACAGGGGAGGTCCGAGCAGTACTTC. Translating gives CASSLQGRSEQYF. J is TRBJ2-7 and V is TRBV7-3, with D tentatively TRBD1 or TRBD2 (6 bases each). The CDR3 has 13 residues. Germline lookup yields CDR1 SGHTA and CDR2 FQGTGA. Deletions cut 2 bases from V and 6 bases from J, with 11 bases between. Based on the CDR3 plus reference TRBV7-3 and TRBJ2-7, the full variable domain is GAGVSQTPSNKVTEKGKYVELRCDPISGHTALYWYRQSLGQGPEFLIYFQGTGAADDSGLPNDRFFAVRPEGSVSTLKIQRTERGDSAVYLCASSLQGRSEQYFGPGTRLTVT.

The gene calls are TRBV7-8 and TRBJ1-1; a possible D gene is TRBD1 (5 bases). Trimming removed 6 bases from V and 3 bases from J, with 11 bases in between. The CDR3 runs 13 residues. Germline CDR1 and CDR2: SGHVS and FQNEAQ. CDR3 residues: CASRTKGDTEAFF. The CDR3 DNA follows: TGTGCCAGCAGGACGAAAGGGGACACTGAAGCTTTCTTT.

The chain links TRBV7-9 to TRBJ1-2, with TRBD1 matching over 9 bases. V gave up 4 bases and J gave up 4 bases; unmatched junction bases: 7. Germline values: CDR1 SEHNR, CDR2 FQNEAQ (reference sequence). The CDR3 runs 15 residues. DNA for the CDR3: TGTGCCAGCAGCTCGACGGGGACAGGGTTCTATGGCTACACCTTC. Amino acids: CASSSTGTGFYGYTF.

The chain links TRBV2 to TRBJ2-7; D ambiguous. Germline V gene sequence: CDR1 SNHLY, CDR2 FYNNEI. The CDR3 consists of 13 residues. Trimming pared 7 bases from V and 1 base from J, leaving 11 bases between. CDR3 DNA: TGTGCCAGCACTGAGGACGGTTCCTACGAGCAGTACTTC. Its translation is CASTEDGSYEQYF. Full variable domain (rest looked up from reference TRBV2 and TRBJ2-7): EPEVTQTPSHQVTQMGQEVILRCVPISNHLYFYWYRQILGQKVEFLVSFYNNEISEKSEIFDDQFSVERPDGSNFTLKIRSTKLEDSAMYFCASTEDGSYEQYFGPGTRLTVT.

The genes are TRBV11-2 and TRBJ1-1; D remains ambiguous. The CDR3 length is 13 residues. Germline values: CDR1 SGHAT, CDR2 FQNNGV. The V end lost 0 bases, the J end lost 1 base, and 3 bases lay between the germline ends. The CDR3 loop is CASSLDRNTEAFF. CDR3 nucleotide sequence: TGTGCCAGCAGCTTAGACAGGAACACTGAAGCTTTCTTT. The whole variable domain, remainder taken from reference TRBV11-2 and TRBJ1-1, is EAGVAQSPRYKIIEKRQSVAFWCNPISGHATLYWYQQILGQGPKLLIQFQNNGVVDDSQLPKDRFSAERLKGVDSTLKIQPAKLEDSAVYLCASSLDRNTEAFFGQGTRLTVV.

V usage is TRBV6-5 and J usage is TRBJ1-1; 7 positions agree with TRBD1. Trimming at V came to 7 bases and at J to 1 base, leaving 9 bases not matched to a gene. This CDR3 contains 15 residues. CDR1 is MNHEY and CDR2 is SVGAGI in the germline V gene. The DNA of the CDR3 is TGTGCCAGCACCCGACAGGGTCTAGCGAACACTGAAGCTTTCTTT. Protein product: CASTRQGLANTEAFF.

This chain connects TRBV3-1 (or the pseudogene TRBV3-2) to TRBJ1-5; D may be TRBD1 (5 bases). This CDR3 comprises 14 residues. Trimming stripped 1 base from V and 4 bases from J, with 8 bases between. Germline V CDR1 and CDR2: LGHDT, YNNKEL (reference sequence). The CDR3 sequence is CASSQATGNQPQHF. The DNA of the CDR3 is TGTGCCAGCAGCCAAGCTACAGGAAATCAGCCCCAGCATTTT.

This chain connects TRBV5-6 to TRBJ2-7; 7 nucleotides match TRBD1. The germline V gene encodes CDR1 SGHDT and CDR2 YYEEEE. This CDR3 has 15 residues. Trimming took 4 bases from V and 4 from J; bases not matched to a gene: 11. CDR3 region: CASSLFDVTGYEQYF. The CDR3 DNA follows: TGTGCCAGCAGCCTCTTCGATGTGACAGGGTACGAGCAGTACTTC.

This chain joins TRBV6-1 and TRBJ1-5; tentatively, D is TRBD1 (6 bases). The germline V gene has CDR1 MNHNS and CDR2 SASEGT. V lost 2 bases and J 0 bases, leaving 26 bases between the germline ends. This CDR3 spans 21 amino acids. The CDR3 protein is CASSEFPRARGTSYSNQPQHF. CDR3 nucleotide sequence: TGTGCCAGCAGTGAATTTCCCCGCGCGAGGGGGACATCCTATAGCAATCAGCCCCAGCATTTT.

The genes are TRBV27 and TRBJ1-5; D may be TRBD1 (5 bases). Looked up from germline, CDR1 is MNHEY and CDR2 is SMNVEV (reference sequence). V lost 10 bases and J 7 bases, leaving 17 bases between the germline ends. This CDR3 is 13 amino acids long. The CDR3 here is CATAGTAIQPQHF. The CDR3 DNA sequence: TGTGCCACCGCCGGGACCGCGATCCAGCCCCAGCATTTT.

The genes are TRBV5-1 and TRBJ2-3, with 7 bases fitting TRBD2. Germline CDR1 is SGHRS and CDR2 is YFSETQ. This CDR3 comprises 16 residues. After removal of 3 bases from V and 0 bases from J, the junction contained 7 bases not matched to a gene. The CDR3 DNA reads TGCGCCAGCAGCTACCGGGGGGAATCTAGCACAGATACGCAGTATTTT. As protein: CASSYRGESSTDTQYF.

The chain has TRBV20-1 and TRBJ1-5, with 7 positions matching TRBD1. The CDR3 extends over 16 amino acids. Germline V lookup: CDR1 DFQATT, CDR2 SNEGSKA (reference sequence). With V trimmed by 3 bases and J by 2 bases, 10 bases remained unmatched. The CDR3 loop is CSASRGQTGRNQPQHF. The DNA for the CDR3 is TGCAGTGCTAGTCGGGGCCAGACAGGGCGCAATCAGCCCCAGCATTTT.

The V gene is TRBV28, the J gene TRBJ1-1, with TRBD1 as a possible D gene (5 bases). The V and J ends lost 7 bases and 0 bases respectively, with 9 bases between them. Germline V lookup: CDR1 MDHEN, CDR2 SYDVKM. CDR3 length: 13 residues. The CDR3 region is CASIRQMNTEAFF. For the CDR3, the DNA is TGTGCCAGCATAAGACAGATGAACACTGAAGCTTTCTTT.

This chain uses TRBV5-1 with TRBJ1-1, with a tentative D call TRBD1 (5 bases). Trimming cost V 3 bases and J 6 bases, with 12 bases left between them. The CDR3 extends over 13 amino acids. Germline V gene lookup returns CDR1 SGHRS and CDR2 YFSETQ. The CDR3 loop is CASSWGERPEAFF. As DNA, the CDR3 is TGCGCCAGCAGCTGGGGGGAGAGACCTGAAGCTTTCTTT.

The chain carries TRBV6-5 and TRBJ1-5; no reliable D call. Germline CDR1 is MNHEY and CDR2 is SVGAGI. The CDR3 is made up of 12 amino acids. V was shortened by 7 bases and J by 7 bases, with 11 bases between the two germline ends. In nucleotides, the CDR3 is TGTGCCAGCACCACCGTGGGCCAGCCCCAGCATTTT. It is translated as CASTTVGQPQHF.

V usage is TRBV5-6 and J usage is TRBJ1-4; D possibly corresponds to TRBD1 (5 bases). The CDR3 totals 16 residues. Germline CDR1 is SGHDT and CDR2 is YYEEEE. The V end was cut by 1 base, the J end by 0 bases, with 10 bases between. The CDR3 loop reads CASSLYGTTTNEKLFF. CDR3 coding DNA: TGTGCCAGCAGCTTGTATGGGACGACAACTAATGAAAAACTGTTTTTT. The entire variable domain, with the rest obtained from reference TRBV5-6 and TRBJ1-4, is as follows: DAGVTQSPTHLIKTRGQQVTLRCSPKSGHDTVSWYQQALGQGPQFIFQYYEEEERQRGNFPDRFSGHQFPNYSSELNVNALLLGDSALYLCASSLYGTTTNEKLFFGSGTQLSVL.

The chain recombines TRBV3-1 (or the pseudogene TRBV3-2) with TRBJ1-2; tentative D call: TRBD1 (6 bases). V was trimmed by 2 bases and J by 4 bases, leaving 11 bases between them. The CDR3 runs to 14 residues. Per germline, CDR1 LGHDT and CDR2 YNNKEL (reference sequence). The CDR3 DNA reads TGTGCCAGCAGCCAACTGGACAGCCGCTATGGCTACACCTTC. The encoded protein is CASSQLDSRYGYTF.

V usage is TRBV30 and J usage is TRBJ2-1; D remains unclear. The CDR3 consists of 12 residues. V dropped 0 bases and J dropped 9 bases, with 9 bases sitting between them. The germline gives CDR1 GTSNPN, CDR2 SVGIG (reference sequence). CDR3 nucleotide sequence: TGTGCCTGGAGTGTAAACGGCGCTGAGCAGTTCTTC. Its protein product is CAWSVNGAEQFF. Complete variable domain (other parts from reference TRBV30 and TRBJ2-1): SQTIHQWPATLVQPVGSPLSLECTVEGTSNPNLYWYRQAAGRGLQLLFYSVGIGQISSEVPQNLSASRPQDRQFILSSKKLLLSDSGFYLCAWSVNGAEQFFGPGTRLTVL.